The 9 T cell receptor beta chains listed next were all sequenced from one sample in a study of T cell repertoires in cytomegalovirus infection. One entry per CDR3 protein, called by TCRdb with MiXCR from the reads. In the table there are 250,000 or so distinct CDR3 sequences, roughly 9% of which are singletons. Specimen: PBMCs. All receptors derive from a human donor in good health (CMV status not recorded). Some clones in this sample may be carry-over from other donors' samples.

This clonotype was counted many times. The chain uses TRBV12-3 or TRBV12-4 and TRBJ1-5, with D uncertain. Between the trimmed V and J ends, which lost 5 bases and 4 bases, there was a span of 12 bases. The CDR3 sequence is 14 residues long. CDR3: CASSPSDRNQPQHF. The CDR3 DNA is TGTGCCAGCAGTCCAAGCGACCGAAATCAGCCCCAGCATTTT.

This clonotype was observed at least ten times. The chain employs TRBV7-2 and TRBJ1-2, with D perhaps matching TRBD1 (6 bases). The germline V gene encodes CDR1 SGHTA and CDR2 FQGNSA. V was shortened by 4 bases and J by 10 bases, with 16 bases between the two germline ends. The CDR3 runs to 13 residues. This CDR3 reads CASSSWEGTPYTF. CDR3 coding DNA: TGTGCCAGCAGCTCATGGGAAGGGACACCCTACACCTTC. The complete variable domain, with remaining parts taken from reference TRBV7-2 and TRBJ1-2, reads GAGVSQSPSNKVTEKGKDVELRCDPISGHTALYWYRQSLGQGLEFLIYFQGNSAPDKSGLPSDRFSAERTGGSVSTLTIQRTQQEDSAVYLCASSSWEGTPYTFGSGTRLTVV.

This clonotype was seen many times. V is TRBV7-8 and J is TRBJ2-7, with D maybe TRBD1 (5 bases). The CDR3 loop spans 14 amino acids. Germline V CDR1 and CDR2: SGHVS, FQNEAQ. Between the trimmed V and J ends, which lost 5 bases and 5 bases, there was a span of 16 bases. Here the CDR3 reads CASSEDTVRHEQYF. CDR3 DNA sequence: TGTGCCAGCAGCGAGGACACGGTGCGGCACGAGCAGTACTTC.

The table lists this clonotype with a few counts. The CDR3 loop is CASSSREYNEQFF. In nucleotides, the CDR3 is TGTGCCAGCAGCTCCCGGGAGTACAATGAGCAGTTCTTC. The rearrangement links TRBV7-2 to TRBJ2-1; maybe TRBD2 (6 bases). The CDR3 is made up of 13 amino acids. Germline values: CDR1 SGHTA, CDR2 FQGNSA. The V end was cut by 4 bases, the J end by 4 bases, with 8 bases between.

This clonotype occurred many times. The chain carries TRBV7-3 and TRBJ2-2; 7 positions match TRBD1. The CDR3 extends over 15 amino acids. Germline V gives CDR1 SGHTA, CDR2 FQGTGA. V shed 1 base, J shed 3 bases, and the junction held 2 bases outside the gene matches. The CDR3 nucleotides are TGTGCCAGCAGCTTAATTACAGGGGACACCGGGGAGCTGTTTTTT. Translation: CASSLITGDTGELFF.

This clonotype was seen repeatedly, ten times or more. The gene calls are TRBV15 and TRBJ1-5; 8 nucleotides line up with TRBD1. The CDR3 has 16 residues. Unmatched junction bases numbered 9, after V lost 3 bases and J lost 5 bases. Per germline, CDR1 LNHNV and CDR2 YYDKDF (reference sequence). CDR3 DNA: TGTGCCACCAGCAGCGCGGACAGGGTTCGAGATCAGCCCCAGCATTTT. Amino acid sequence: CATSSADRVRDQPQHF.

In its sample, this clonotype was seen many times. This chain uses TRBV11-2 with TRBJ1-1; tentative D call: TRBD1 (5 bases). The CDR3 is made up of 13 amino acids. The V end lost 5 bases, the J end lost 7 bases, and 14 bases lay between the germline ends. Germline V gene sequence: CDR1 SGHAT, CDR2 FQNNGV. The CDR3 DNA sequence: TGTGCCAGCAGCCTGGGACTATCTATTGAAGCTTTCTTT. Translating it yields CASSLGLSIEAFF.

This clonotype was counted ten times or more. The rearrangement joins TRBV7-3 to TRBJ1-1; D ambiguous. V gave up 2 bases and J gave up 8 bases, with 15 bases separating them. CDR3 length: 14 residues. From germline, CDR1 is SGHTA and CDR2 FQGTGA. The CDR3 sequence: CASSLSPGTTEAFF. DNA for the CDR3: TGTGCCAGCAGCTTATCTCCGGGAACTACCGAAGCTTTCTTT.

This clonotype was detected ten times or more. This chain links TRBV12-3 or TRBV12-4 with TRBJ1-2, with TRBD1 matching 8 bases. The CDR3 has 13 amino acids. J was trimmed by 4 bases and V by 3 bases; bases with no gene match: 1. This CDR3 is CASSLQGAYGYTF. The CDR3 nucleotides are TGTGCCAGCAGTTTGCAGGGGGCCTATGGCTACACCTTC.